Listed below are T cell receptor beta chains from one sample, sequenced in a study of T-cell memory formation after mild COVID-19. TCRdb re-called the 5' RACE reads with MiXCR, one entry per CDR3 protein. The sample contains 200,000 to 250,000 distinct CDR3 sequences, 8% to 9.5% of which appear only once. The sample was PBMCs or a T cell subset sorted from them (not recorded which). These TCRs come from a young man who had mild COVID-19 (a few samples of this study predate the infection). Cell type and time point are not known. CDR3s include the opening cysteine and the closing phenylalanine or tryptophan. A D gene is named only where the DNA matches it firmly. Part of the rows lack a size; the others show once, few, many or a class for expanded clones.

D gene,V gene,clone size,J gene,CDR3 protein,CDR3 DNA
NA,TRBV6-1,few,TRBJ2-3,CASSERQPDTDTQYF,TGTGCCAGCAGTGAGCGTCAACCGGACACAGATACGCAGTATTTT
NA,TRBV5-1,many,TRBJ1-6,CASSSEEVERGSPLHF,TGCGCCAGCAGCTCCGAAGAGGTGGAACGTGGTTCACCCCTCCACTTT
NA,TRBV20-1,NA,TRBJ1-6,CSATLPDQRNSPLHF,TGCAGTGCGACCCTCCCGGACCAGCGGAATTCACCCCTCCACTTT
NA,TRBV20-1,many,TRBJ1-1,CSARIGTRNTEAFF,TGCAGTGCTAGGATCGGGACTAGGAACACTGAAGCTTTCTTT
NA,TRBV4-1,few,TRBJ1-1,CASSPYQRNTEAFF,TGCGCCAGCAGCCCGTACCAGCGGAACACTGAAGCTTTCTTT
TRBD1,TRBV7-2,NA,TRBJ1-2,CASSPNGQGDGYTF,TGTGCCAGCAGCCCGAACGGACAGGGCGATGGCTACACCTTC
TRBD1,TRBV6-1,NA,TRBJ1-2,CASSDYGQGANYGYTF,TGTGCCAGCAGTGATTACGGACAGGGGGCAAACTATGGCTACACCTTC
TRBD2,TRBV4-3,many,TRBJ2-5,CASSQGLAGAQETQYF,TGCGCCAGCAGCCAGGGACTAGCGGGGGCCCAAGAGACCCAGTACTTC
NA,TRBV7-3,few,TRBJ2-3,CASSLSPTVGDTQYF,TGTGCCAGCAGCTTAAGTCCCACGGTCGGCGATACGCAGTATTTT
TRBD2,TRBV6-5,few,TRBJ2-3,CASRPAGGAQYF,TGTGCCAGCAGGCCAGCGGGGGGCGCGCAGTATTTT
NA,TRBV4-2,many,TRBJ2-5,CASSPGQRETQYF,TGTGCCAGCAGCCCAGGACAGCGAGAGACCCAGTACTTC
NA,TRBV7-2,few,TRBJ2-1,CASSPSHFHEQFF,TGTGCCAGCAGCCCGTCGCACTTCCATGAGCAGTTCTTC
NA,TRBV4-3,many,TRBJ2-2,CASSQEKAPGELFF,TGCGCCAGCAGCCAAGAGAAGGCTCCCGGGGAGCTGTTTTTT
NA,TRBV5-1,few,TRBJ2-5,CASSPRTAVQETQYF,TGCGCCAGCAGCCCGCGGACAGCCGTACAAGAGACCCAGTACTTC
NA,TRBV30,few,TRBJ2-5,CAWSRLGGETQYF,TGTGCCTGGAGTCGGCTAGGAGGGGAGACCCAGTACTTC
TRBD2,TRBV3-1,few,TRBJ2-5,CASSQAGWASGGIETQYF,TGTGCCAGCAGCCAAGCTGGTTGGGCTAGCGGGGGAATAGAGACCCAGTACTTC
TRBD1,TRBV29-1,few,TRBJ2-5,CSVDRTGDWETQYF,TGCAGCGTTGACAGAACAGGGGATTGGGAGACCCAGTACTTC
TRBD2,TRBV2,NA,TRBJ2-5,CATASGGAFVETQYF,TGTGCCACCGCGAGCGGGGGGGCCTTCGTAGAGACCCAGTACTTC
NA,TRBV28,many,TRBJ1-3,CASRDTNSGNTIYF,TGTGCCAGCCGGGACACCAACTCTGGAAACACCATATATTTT
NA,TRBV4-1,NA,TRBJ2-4,CASSQDTRIAKNIQYF,TGCGCCAGCAGCCAAGATACCCGTATAGCCAAAAACATTCAGTACTTC
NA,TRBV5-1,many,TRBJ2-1,CASSLAWGNEQFF,TGCGCCAGCAGCTTGGCCTGGGGCAATGAGCAGTTCTTC
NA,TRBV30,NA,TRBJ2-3,CACQTDTQYF,TGTGCCTGCCAGACGGATACGCAGTATTTT
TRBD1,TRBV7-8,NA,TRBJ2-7,CASSLDRGHQYF,TGTGCCAGCAGCTTAGACAGGGGGCACCAGTACTTC
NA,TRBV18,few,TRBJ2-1,CASSTYGAVNEQFF,TGTGCCAGCTCAACCTATGGGGCGGTGAATGAGCAGTTCTTC
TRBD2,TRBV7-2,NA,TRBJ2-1,CASSLVGTSGSYNEQFF,TGTGCCAGCAGCTTAGTTGGTACTAGCGGGTCATACAATGAGCAGTTCTTC
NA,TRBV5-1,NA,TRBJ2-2,CASSLRRWGLNTGELFF,TGCGCCAGCAGCTTGCGTCGGTGGGGCCTGAACACCGGGGAGCTGTTTTTT
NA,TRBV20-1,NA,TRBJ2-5,CSARKWGARETQYF,TGCAGTGCTAGGAAGTGGGGGGCGCGGGAGACCCAGTACTTC
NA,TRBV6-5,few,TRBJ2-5,CASSLTSSAGETQYF,TGTGCCAGCAGTTTAACGTCCTCCGCCGGGGAGACCCAGTACTTC
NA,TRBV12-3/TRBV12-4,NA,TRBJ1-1,CASNPSGGSEAFF,TGTGCCAGCAATCCTTCGGGGGGCTCTGAAGCTTTCTTT